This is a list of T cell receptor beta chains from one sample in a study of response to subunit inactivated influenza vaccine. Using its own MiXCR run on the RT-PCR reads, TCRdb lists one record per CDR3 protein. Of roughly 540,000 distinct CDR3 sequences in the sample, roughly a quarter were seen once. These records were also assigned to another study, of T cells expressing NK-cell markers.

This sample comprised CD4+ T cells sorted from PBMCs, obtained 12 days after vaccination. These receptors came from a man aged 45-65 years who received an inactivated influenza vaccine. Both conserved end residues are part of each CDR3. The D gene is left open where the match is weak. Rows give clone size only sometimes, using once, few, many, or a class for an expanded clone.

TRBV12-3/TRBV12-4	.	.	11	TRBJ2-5	TGTGCCAGCGGATCTCGGGAGACCCAGTACTTC	CASGSRETQYF
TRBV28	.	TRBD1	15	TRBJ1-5	TGTGCCAGCAGCCTCCCCCGACAGGGGAATCAGCCCCAGCATTTT	CASSLPRQGNQPQHF
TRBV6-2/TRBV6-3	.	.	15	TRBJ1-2	TGTGCCAGCAGCCAGACCGGAGGAGGAAACTATGGCTACACCTTC	CASSQTGGGNYGYTF
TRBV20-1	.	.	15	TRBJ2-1	TGCAGTGCTAGAGATAGAGCTAGCTATTACAATGAGCAGTTCTTC	CSARDRASYYNEQFF
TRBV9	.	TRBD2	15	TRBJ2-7	TGTGCCAGCAGCGATGGACTAGCGGGGGCCTACGAGCAGTACTTC	CASSDGLAGAYEQYF
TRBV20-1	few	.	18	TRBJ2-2	TGCAGTGCTAGAGATCGACGCCTACTAGGGGGGGTGACCGGGGAGCTGTTTTTT	CSARDRRLLGGVTGELFF
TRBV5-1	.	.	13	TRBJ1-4	TGCGCCAGCAGCTTGGGTAGGGCGGGAAAACTGTTTTTT	CASSLGRAGKLFF
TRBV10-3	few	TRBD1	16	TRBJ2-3	TGTGCCATCAGTGACTACAGGGGGGTTAGCACAGATACGCAGTATTTT	CAISDYRGVSTDTQYF
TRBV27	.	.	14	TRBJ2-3	TGTGCCAGCAGTTTCGGGTCCACCCCAGATACGCAGTATTTT	CASSFGSTPDTQYF
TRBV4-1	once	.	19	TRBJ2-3	TGCGCCAGCAGCCAAGATCCTCCCTTCGGGGGCGGAGGCACAGATACGCAGTATTTT	CASSQDPPFGGGGTDTQYF
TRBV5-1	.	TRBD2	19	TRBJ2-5	TGCGCCAGCAGCTTGGCCGGGGGAGCAGCGGGATCGAGACAAGAGACCCAGTACTTC	CASSLAGGAAGSRQETQYF
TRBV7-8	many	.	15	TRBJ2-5	TGTGCCAGCAGCTTCCCTGGTGGGGGGCAAGAGACCCAGTACTTC	CASSFPGGGQETQYF
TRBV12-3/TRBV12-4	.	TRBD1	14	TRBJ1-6	TGTGCCAGCAGTTTTACAGGGGCTCTCTCACCCCTCCACTTT	CASSFTGALSPLHF
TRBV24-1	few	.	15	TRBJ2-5	TGTGCCACCAGTGATCCGGGACGGTACCAAGAGACCCAGTACTTC	CATSDPGRYQETQYF
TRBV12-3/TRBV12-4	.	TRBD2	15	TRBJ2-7	TGTGCCAGCAGGTGGAGCGGGGGGCCCTCCTACGAGCAGTACTTC	CASRWSGGPSYEQYF
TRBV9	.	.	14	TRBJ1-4	TGTGCCAGCAGCCCAGAGGTTCATAATGAAAAACTGTTTTTT	CASSPEVHNEKLFF
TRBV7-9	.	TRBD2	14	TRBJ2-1	TGTGCCAGCAGCTTAGAAGGCTTAATTCGGGAGGGGTTCTTC	CASSLEGLIREGFF
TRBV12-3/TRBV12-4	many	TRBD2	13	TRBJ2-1	TGTGCCAGCAGTTTGGCGGGAGGTAATGAGCAGTTCTTC	CASSLAGGNEQFF
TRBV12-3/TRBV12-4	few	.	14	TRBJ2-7	TGTGCCAGCAGTTTACCAGGGGGGATCCACGAGCAGTACTTC	CASSLPGGIHEQYF
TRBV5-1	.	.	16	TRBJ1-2	TGCGCCAGCAGACCGGCGGGATACCAACTAGGGTATGGCTACACCTTC	CASRPAGYQLGYGYTF
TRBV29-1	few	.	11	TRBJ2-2	TGCAGCTTTCGGTACACCGGGGAGCTGTTTTTT	CSFRYTGELFF
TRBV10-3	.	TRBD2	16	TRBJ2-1	TGTGCCATCAAAGGGACTAGGGGTAGCTCCTACAATGAGCAGTTCTTC	CAIKGTRGSSYNEQFF
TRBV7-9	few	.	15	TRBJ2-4	TGTGCCAGCAGCTTAGGCCGCGTAGCCAAAAACATTCAGTACTTC	CASSLGRVAKNIQYF
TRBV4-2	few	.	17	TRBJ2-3	TGTGCCAGCAGCCAAGATGGTGGCGGGGCCATCGCAGATACGCAGTATTTT	CASSQDGGGAIADTQYF
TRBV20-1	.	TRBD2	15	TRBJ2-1	TGCAGTGCTAGAGGCGGGACTAGCGTATCGAATGAGCAGTTCTTC	CSARGGTSVSNEQFF